Ten or more counts support the clone carrying this T cell receptor (beta chain). This entry belongs to a study of CDR3 diversity in severe acne. The germline gives CDR1 MGHDK, CDR2 SYGVNS. The CDR3 is 15 amino acids. The ends were cut back, 7 bases at V and 4 bases at J, with 16 bases in the middle. Via MiXCR, TCRdb re-called the PCR reads, giving one row per CDR3 protein. The table shows tens of thousands of distinct CDR3 sequences, with 51% occurring only once. This clonotype was obtained from a male donor in good health, without acne. Sequenced input: blood. V usage is TRBV25-1 and J usage is TRBJ2-2; no firm D call. CDR3 region: CASTDLDGSTGELFF. The DNA of the CDR3 is TGTGCCAGCACCGATCTCGACGGTTCCACCGGGGAGCTGTTTTTT.